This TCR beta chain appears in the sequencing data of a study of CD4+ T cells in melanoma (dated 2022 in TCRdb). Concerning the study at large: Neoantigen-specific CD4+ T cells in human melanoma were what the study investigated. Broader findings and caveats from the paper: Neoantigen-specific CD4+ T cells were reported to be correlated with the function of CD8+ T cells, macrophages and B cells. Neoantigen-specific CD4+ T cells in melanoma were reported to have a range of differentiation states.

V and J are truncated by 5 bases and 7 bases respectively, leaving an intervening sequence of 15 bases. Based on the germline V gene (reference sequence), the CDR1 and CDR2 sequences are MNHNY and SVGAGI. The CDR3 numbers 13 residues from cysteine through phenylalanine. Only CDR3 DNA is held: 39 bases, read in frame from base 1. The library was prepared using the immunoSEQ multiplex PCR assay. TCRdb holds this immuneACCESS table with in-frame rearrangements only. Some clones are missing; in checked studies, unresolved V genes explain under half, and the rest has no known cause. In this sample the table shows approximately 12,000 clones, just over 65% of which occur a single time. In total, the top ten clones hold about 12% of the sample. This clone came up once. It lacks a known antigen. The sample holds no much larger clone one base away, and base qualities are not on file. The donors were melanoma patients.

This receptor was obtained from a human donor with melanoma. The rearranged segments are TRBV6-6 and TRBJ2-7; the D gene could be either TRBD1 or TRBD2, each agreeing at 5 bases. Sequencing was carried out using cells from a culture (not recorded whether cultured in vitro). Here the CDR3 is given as CASSGTLDSEQYF. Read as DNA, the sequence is TGTGCCAGCAGTGGGACCCTTGATAGTGAGCAGTACTTC.